The present T cell receptor (beta chain) was sequenced within a study of T cell repertoires in cytomegalovirus infection. Study details: It was the public TCR beta signatures that indicated both CMV infection and matching HLA type.

This clonotype was found a few times. Its matching antigen is unknown. In germline, CDR1 is MNHEY, CDR2 SVGAGI. This CDR3 comprises 15 residues. The V and J ends lost 2 bases and 4 bases respectively, with 14 bases between them. Regarding the study as a whole: The ex vivo response was dominated by HLA-C-restricted CMV-specific TCR beta clonotypes. People with CMV and the relevant HLA were identified by cumulative public TCR beta family frequency.

TCRdb re-derived calls from the reads in MiXCR, one entry per CDR3 protein. The table has hundreds of thousands of distinct CDR3 sequences, more than 20% seen once. What was sequenced was CD8+ T cells from PBMCs. This chain connects TRBV6-5 to TRBJ1-1; possibly TRBD1 for D (5 bases). This sequence originates from a human donor in good health (CMV status not recorded). Some clones in this sample may be carry-over from other donors' samples. CDR3 loop: CASSYGRGLLTEAFF. The CDR3 DNA follows: TGTGCCAGCAGTTACGGGAGGGGCCTCCTCACTGAAGCTTTCTTT.